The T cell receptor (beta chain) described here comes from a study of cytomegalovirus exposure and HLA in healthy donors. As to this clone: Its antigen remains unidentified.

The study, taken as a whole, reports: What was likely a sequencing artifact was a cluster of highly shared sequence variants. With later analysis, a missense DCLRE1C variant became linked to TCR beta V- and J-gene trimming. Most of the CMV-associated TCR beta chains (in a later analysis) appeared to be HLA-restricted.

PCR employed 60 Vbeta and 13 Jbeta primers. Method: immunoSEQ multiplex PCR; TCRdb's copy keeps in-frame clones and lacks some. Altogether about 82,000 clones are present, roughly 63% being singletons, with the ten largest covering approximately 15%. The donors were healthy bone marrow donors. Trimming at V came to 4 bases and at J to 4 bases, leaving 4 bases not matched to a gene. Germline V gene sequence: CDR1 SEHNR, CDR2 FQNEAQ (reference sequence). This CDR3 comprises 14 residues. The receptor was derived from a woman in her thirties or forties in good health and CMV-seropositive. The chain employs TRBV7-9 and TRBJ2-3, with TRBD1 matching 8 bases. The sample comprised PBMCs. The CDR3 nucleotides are TGTGCCAGCAGCTCCCGACAGGGGTCAGATACGCAGTATTTT. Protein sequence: CASSSRQGSDTQYF.